One TCR beta chain is described in this entry. The data are from a study of technical replicates of blood from a few donors. The germline CDR1 and CDR2 sequences are SGHTA and FQGNSA. V was shortened by 2 bases and J by 2 bases, with 6 bases between the two germline ends. This CDR3 has 13 amino acids. Profiling relied on immunoSEQ multiplex PCR, and the TCRdb table lists in-frame clones only, not all of them. Seen here are roughly 62,000 clones, about nine tenths observed once, and the top ten hold about 3.6%. This receptor was taken from a human donor in good health. Some clones in this sample may be carry-over from other donors' samples. The gene calls are TRBV7-2 and TRBJ2-5; no clear D gene. Sequencing was performed on PBMCs. The CDR3 DNA reads as TGTGCCAGCAGCTTAACATTTCAAGAGACCCAGTACTTC. Its translation is CASSLTFQETQYF. The full variable domain, rest sourced from reference TRBV7-2 and TRBJ2-5, is GAGVSQSPSNKVTEKGKDVELRCDPISGHTALYWYRQSLGQGLEFLIYFQGNSAPDKSGLPSDRFSAERTGGSVSTLTIQRTQQEDSAVYLCASSLTFQETQYFGPGTRLLVL.